Listed below are T cell receptor beta chains from one sample, sequenced in a study of cytomegalovirus exposure and HLA in healthy donors. The repertoire was sequenced with immunoSEQ multiplex PCR; TCRdb's copy has only in-frame clones and lacks some. The sample contains around 140,000 clones, 61% of which appear only once. Source material: PBMCs. The receptors were sampled from a male donor in good health and CMV-seronegative. Both conserved end residues are part of each CDR3. A D gene is named only where the DNA matches it firmly.

d_call j_call v_call cdr3_aa
TRBD2 TRBJ2-5 TRBV5-4 CASRSGTSGGGETQYF
. TRBJ1-2 TRBV29-1 CSVVSGYGYTF
. TRBJ2-5 TRBV15 CATSRDEGETQYF
. TRBJ1-1 TRBV9 CASSASPTLNTEAFF
. TRBJ1-1 TRBV9 CASSVGRGRATNTEAFF
TRBD1 TRBJ2-7 TRBV5-1 CASRTGGTNEQYF
TRBD1 TRBJ1-6 TRBV5-6 CASSLAGTGVSPLHF
. TRBJ2-7 TRBV5-6 CASSWQGYEQYF
TRBD2 TRBJ2-5 TRBV10-1 CASSWTSAKRASRYLQETQYF
. TRBJ2-1 TRBV28 CASSLRGSYNEQFF
TRBD1 TRBJ2-7 TRBV13 CASRSLGGTVGFIEQYF
TRBD1 TRBJ1-6 TRBV11-2 CASSLRQGLISPLHF
. TRBJ1-2 TRBV4-3 CASSQHVGGYGYTF
TRBD1 TRBJ2-7 TRBV7-2 CASSFATGGGYEQYF
. TRBJ1-5 TRBV11-2 CASSNKNSNQPQHF
TRBD1 TRBJ1-1 TRBV29-1 CSAGQGYTEAFF
TRBD2 TRBJ2-3 TRBV7-9 CASSLDAGGSTDTQYF